This T cell receptor beta chain originates from a study of cytomegalovirus exposure and HLA in healthy donors. Study-wide results and limits: In most subjects, TCR beta sequences reportedly gave accurate predictions of HLA-A and HLA-B alleles. Per a later analysis, HLA-associated TCR beta chains showed more clonal expansion than other, equally common TCR beta chains. The investigators catalogued 164 TCR beta chains as cytomegalovirus-associated. About 87% or about 30% of the time was how often most TCR beta V segments were productive, according to an earlier analysis.

60 Vbeta and 13 Jbeta primers were used in PCR. Data came from immunoSEQ multiplex PCR; TCRdb stores just in-frame clones and leaves some out. The sample lists 110,000 to 150,000 clones, roughly 75% seen once, with roughly 2.9% in the top ten. Details on this clone: Its antigen is unknown.

The CDR3 totals 14 residues. CDR1 is SEHNR, CDR2 FQNEAQ, per germline (reference sequence). With 5 bases removed from V and 8 bases from J, the gap between germline ends came to 18 bases. The receptor was isolated from a female donor in good health and CMV-seronegative. The J gene is TRBJ1-2, the V gene TRBV7-9; D is unclear. The source material was PBMCs. This CDR3 is CASSRVWVSEGYTF. In DNA, the CDR3 is TGTGCCAGCAGCCGGGTATGGGTTTCGGAGGGCTACACCTTC.